This T cell receptor (beta chain) was recovered during a study of response to subunit inactivated influenza vaccine (dated by TCRdb to 2017 to 2018). Broadly, across the study: The study used deep quantitative T cell receptor repertoire profiling to track responses to a trivalent subunit inactivated influenza vaccine. General study outcomes and caveats: According to the authors, only a limited number of new T cells may be recruited by each seasonal influenza vaccination.

Library construction relied on RT-PCR. TCRdb lists the instrument as Illumina HiSeq 2500. TCRdb reran the public reads through fastp at Q25 and MiXCR, keeping productive beta chains. Rows with a matching CDR3 protein are joined into one entry that keeps the most common DNA and genes. The sample includes about 570,000 distinct CDR3 sequences, with 10% to 15% observed a single time. Of the sample, roughly 10% falls within the top ten clones. Its CDR3 holds 16 amino acids, cysteine through phenylalanine. Only the CDR3 portion is preserved as DNA: 48 bases, with reading frame beginning at the first base. Unmatched junction bases come to 12, with V trimmed by 8 bases and J by 5 bases. Taken from the germline V gene, the CDR1 and CDR2 loops are MNHEY and SVGEGT. This clonotype was counted ten times or more. The target of this receptor is not known. Base quality data are lacking; no much larger clone is found one base away.

The rearrangement combines TRBV6-2 or TRBV6-3 with TRBJ2-7, and TRBD2 matches 13 of the central bases. The source is a man aged 50-59 years who received an inactivated influenza vaccine. Donor details come from another sample of the same person, matched by shared clones. The specimen was PBMCs from blood, collected on the day of vaccination. The CDR3 sequence is CASGRTSGRIDDEQYF. The DNA sequence is as follows: TGTGCCAGCGGCCGGACTAGCGGGAGAATAGACGACGAGCAGTACTTC.